This TCR beta chain was obtained from a study of cytotoxic CD8 clonotypes in ibrutinib-treated CLL. The CDR3 consists of 17 residues. Per germline, CDR1 SGHRS and CDR2 YFSETQ. Trimming took 0 bases from V and 5 from J, leaving 18 bases between them. The planned depth of sequencing spanned 1 in 200,000 to 1 in 1 million T cells. TCRdb's copy holds only in-frame clones and misses some; the assay was immunoSEQ multiplex PCR. The sample holds 150,000 or so clones, around 77% seen once. Study-wide results and caveats: Baseline values of clonality outstripped age-matched healthy donors and followed circulating CD8+ T-cell counts. Clonality increased at ibrutinib response and stayed stable in sustained remission. At progression, however, it fell back toward baseline.

With regard to this clone: Antigen: not known.

The chain uses TRBV5-1 and TRBJ1-5; possible D gene TRBD1, 6 bases. The starting material was PBMCs, obtained after 12 months of ibrutinib treatment. The receptor was derived from a human donor with chronic lymphocytic leukemia. The CDR3 here is CASSLEGGGSGDQPQHF. CDR3 DNA: TGCGCCAGCAGCTTGGAAGGGGGTGGCAGCGGCGATCAGCCCCAGCATTTT.